The 28 T cell receptor beta chains given below trace back to one sample, sequenced in a study of blood T cell repertoires in COVID-19. Sequencing was performed with immunoSEQ multiplex PCR; in TCRdb, only in-frame clones are kept and a portion is missing. This table has more than 110,000 clones, about three quarters appearing once. Sequencing input: peripheral blood. Every receptor here comes from a woman older than 75 with active or convalescent COVID-19.

The V and J genes are TRBV30 and TRBJ2-2; TRBD2 might be the D (6 bases). CDR3 length: 13 residues. Germline assignment: CDR1 GTSNPN and CDR2 SVGIG (reference sequence). Trimming pared 5 bases from V and 4 bases from J, leaving 11 bases between. The CDR3 bases are TGTGCCTGGGCTCTAGCGAGCACCGGGGAGCTGTTTTTT. Its protein is CAWALASTGELFF.

The V call is TRBV6-5, the J call TRBJ2-1; D is perhaps TRBD2 (5 bases). Germline CDR1 and CDR2: MNHEY and SVGAGI. The CDR3 runs 13 residues. With 10 bases removed from V and 1 base from J, the gap between germline ends came to 11 bases. CDR3 sequence reads: CATTEDSYNEQFF. In DNA, the CDR3 is TGTGCCACCACGGAGGATTCCTACAATGAGCAGTTCTTC.

The CDR3, as DNA: TGTGCCAGCAGCCAATTTTCCGGCGGGGTTTCTACTGGAAACACCATATATTTT. Protein sequence: CASSQFSGGVSTGNTIYF. This rearrangement joins TRBV3-1 (or the pseudogene TRBV3-2) to TRBJ1-3; D is unclear. CDR3 length: 18 amino acids. CDR1 is LGHDT and CDR2 is YNNKEL in the germline V gene (reference sequence). V lost 2 bases and J 2 bases, leaving 19 bases between the germline ends.

This clone was observed a handful of times. The V call is TRBV10-2, the J call TRBJ2-5; maybe TRBD2 (6 bases). V lost 3 bases and J 13 bases, leaving 15 bases between the germline ends. Germline CDR1 is WSHSY and CDR2 is SAAADI. The CDR3 covers 12 residues. CDR3 amino acids: CASSDYPGLGYF. CDR3 DNA sequence: TGCGCCAGCAGTGATTATCCGGGACTTGGGTACTTC.

The chain carries TRBV24-1 and TRBJ2-2; D is unclear. Trimming shortened V by 3 bases and J by 0 bases, and 7 bases separated the two germline ends. The V gene's germline CDR1 is KGHDR and CDR2 SFDVKD. The CDR3 extends over 15 amino acids. The CDR3, as DNA: TGTGCCACCAGTGATCCCCGGGCGAACACCGGGGAGCTGTTTTTT. This encodes CATSDPRANTGELFF.

The chain employs TRBV12-3 or TRBV12-4 and TRBJ1-1, with unresolved D. The CDR3 runs to 13 residues. V lost 8 bases and J lost 1, with 11 bases in between. The CDR3 protein is CASRTRGNTEAFF. The CDR3 DNA sequence: TGTGCCAGCCGCACGCGGGGGAACACTGAAGCTTTCTTT.

The chain joins TRBV3-1 (or the pseudogene TRBV3-2) to TRBJ1-2; 8 bases line up with TRBD1. V was pared by 6 bases and J by 6 bases, with 6 bases of the junction left unmatched. The CDR3 contains 13 residues. In germline, CDR1 is LGHDT, CDR2 YNNKEL (reference sequence). CDR3 DNA sequence: TGTGCCAGCAGGAGTGACAGGGGAAATGGCTACACCTTC. Translating it yields CASRSDRGNGYTF.

J is TRBJ1-5 and V is TRBV19, with D unresolved. Per germline, CDR1 LNHDA and CDR2 SQIVND (reference sequence). This CDR3 comprises 14 residues. V lost 8 bases to trimming and J lost 0 bases, with 11 bases between them. The CDR3 bases are TGTGCCAGTTTGCAGGATCCTAGCAATCAGCCCCAGCATTTT. This gives the protein CASLQDPSNQPQHF.

The chain recombines TRBV14 with TRBJ2-5; TRBD2 matches at 9 bases. The CDR3 spans 17 residues. CDR1 SGHDN and CDR2 FVKESK come from the germline V gene. Germline trimming cut 4 bases from V and 5 bases from J; bases unmatched to any gene: 14. CDR3 DNA: TGTGCCAGCAGCCGTCCTCTTGGAGCGGGGGGATTGGAGACCCAGTACTTC. Translating it yields CASSRPLGAGGLETQYF.

The rearrangement joins TRBV30 to TRBJ2-3; weak D call: TRBD2 (5 bases). The V gene's germline CDR1 is GTSNPN and CDR2 SVGIG (reference sequence). This CDR3 has 13 residues. CDR3 loop: CARGRASTDTQYF. DNA for the CDR3: TGTGCTCGGGGTAGGGCCTCCACAGATACGCAGTATTTT.

The chain links TRBV5-1 to TRBJ1-2; the match to TRBD1 covers 9 bases. Germline lookup yields CDR1 SGHRS and CDR2 YFSETQ. This CDR3 contains 16 residues. Trimming at V came to 4 bases and at J to 4 bases, leaving 11 bases not matched to a gene. The CDR3, as DNA: TGCGCCAGCAGCCTTGGGACAGGGTTTTCGGGCTATGGCTACACCTTC. Its translation is CASSLGTGFSGYGYTF.

V gene TRBV28 combines with J gene TRBJ1-5; D unclear. The CDR3 extends over 12 amino acids. The V and J ends lost 5 bases and 3 bases respectively, with 5 bases between them. Germline CDR1 reads MDHEN; CDR2 reads SYDVKM. In DNA, the CDR3 is TGTGCCAGCAGTCTCCCCAATCAGCCCCAGCATTTT. Residues: CASSLPNQPQHF.

This sequence joins TRBV7-9 and TRBJ1-2; no definite D call. V gave up 3 bases and J gave up 8 bases, with 13 bases separating them. The CDR3 spans 13 residues. Germline lookup yields CDR1 SEHNR and CDR2 FQNEAQ (reference sequence). CDR3 DNA sequence: TGTGCCAGCAGCTTTTTTAAGGGAGAGGGCTACACCTTC. It specifies CASSFFKGEGYTF.

The chain uses TRBV29-1 and TRBJ2-1, with D unclear. The length of the CDR3 is 13 residues. From germline, CDR1 is SQVTM and CDR2 ANQGSEA. V was shortened by 4 bases and J by 2 bases, with 9 bases between the two germline ends. CDR3 loop: CSVGETPYNEQFF. DNA for the CDR3: TGCAGCGTTGGTGAGACACCCTACAATGAGCAGTTCTTC.

The chain employs TRBV6-5 and TRBJ2-2, with a tentative D call TRBD2 (6 bases). The germline V gene has CDR1 MNHEY and CDR2 SVGAGI. This CDR3 contains 15 residues. Trimming took off 6 bases at V and 2 bases at J, with 13 bases between the two ends. The CDR3 here is CASSRPGTNTGELFF. Here the CDR3 DNA reads TGTGCCAGCAGCAGACCCGGGACTAACACCGGGGAGCTGTTTTTT.

The CDR3 DNA sequence: TGTGCCAGCAGGCAACGCAGGGCAACTAATGAAAAACTGTTTTTT. Protein sequence: CASRQRRATNEKLFF. This chain connects TRBV6-5 to TRBJ1-4, with a possible D match to TRBD1 (5 bases). Germline CDR1 is MNHEY and CDR2 is SVGAGI. This CDR3 has 15 residues. V was pared by 6 bases and J by 0 bases, with 11 bases between.

This clone was seen only a few times. The chain is built from TRBV7-9 and TRBJ1-3; a weak D match, TRBD1 (6 bases). V was clipped by 3 bases and J by 7 bases, with 7 bases between them. Per the germline V gene, CDR1 is SEHNR and CDR2 is FQNEAQ (reference sequence). The CDR3 runs to 12 residues. CDR3 residues: CASSLGANTIYF. CDR3 nucleotide sequence: TGTGCCAGCAGCTTGGGGGCGAACACCATATATTTT.

The chain links TRBV3-1 (or the pseudogene TRBV3-2) to TRBJ2-7; D call uncertain. V lost 4 bases and J lost 6, with 16 bases in between. The CDR3 totals 14 residues. Germline values: CDR1 LGHDT, CDR2 YNNKEL (reference sequence). In DNA form, the CDR3 reads TGTGCCAGCAGCCTTGGTCTAGAACCCCGCGAGCAGTACTTC. This codes for CASSLGLEPREQYF.

This clone was seen a handful of times. The chain links TRBV6-6 to TRBJ2-7; D is unclear. CDR1 is MNHNY, CDR2 SVGAGI, per germline (reference sequence). Trimming pared 6 bases from V and 1 base from J, leaving 16 bases between. The CDR3 is 15 amino acids. The CDR3 loop is CASSNPASVSYEQYF. CDR3 coding DNA: TGTGCCAGCAGCAACCCGGCCAGCGTTTCCTACGAGCAGTACTTC.

Only one count was recorded for this clone. V and J are TRBV24-1 and TRBJ2-7; 12 bases are a match to TRBD1. Germline V gives CDR1 KGHDR, CDR2 SFDVKD. Germline trimming cut 4 bases from V and 7 bases from J; bases unmatched to any gene: 10. The CDR3 is 16 residues long. Here the CDR3 DNA reads TGTGCCACCAGTGACCCAGGGACAGGGGGCGCGGGTGAGCAGTACTTC. This sequence encodes CATSDPGTGGAGEQYF.

The V call is TRBV6-6, the J call TRBJ1-2, with D tentatively TRBD1 (5 bases). CDR1 is MNHNY and CDR2 is SVGAGI in the germline V gene (reference sequence). The CDR3 is 13 residues long. Trimming left V 5 bases short and J 6 bases short, with 13 bases between. The CDR3 reads CASSQTKTDGYTF. Written as DNA, the CDR3 is TGTGCCAGCAGTCAAACTAAGACAGATGGCTACACCTTC.

V and J are TRBV28 and TRBJ2-3; weak D call: TRBD2 (5 bases). This CDR3 has 15 residues. The V end was cut by 4 bases, the J end by 1 base, with 12 bases between. Per germline, CDR1 MDHEN and CDR2 SYDVKM. CDR3 sequence (DNA): TGTGCCAGCAGTTCCGCACTAGTTGGCACAGATACGCAGTATTTT. Its protein product is CASSSALVGTDTQYF.

The rearrangement uses TRBV7-3 and TRBJ1-2; TRBD1 matches 8 bases. Germline V gene sequence: CDR1 SGHTA, CDR2 FQGTGA. J lost 2 bases, V lost 1 base, and 6 bases had no gene match. CDR3 length equals 16 residues. The CDR3 bases are TGTGCCAGCAGCTTAATGGGACAGGCCGGGAACTATGGCTACACCTTC. Translating it yields CASSLMGQAGNYGYTF. Variable domain in full (rest from reference TRBV7-3 and TRBJ1-2): GAGVSQTPSNKVTEKGKYVELRCDPISGHTALYWYRQSLGQGPEFLIYFQGTGAADDSGLPNDRFFAVRPEGSVSTLKIQRTERGDSAVYLCASSLMGQAGNYGYTFGSGTRLTVV.

On this clone: A clone one base away is much larger, so this may be a read error. The chain uses TRBV5-4 and TRBJ2-7; 8 bases map to TRBD1. The CDR3 is 13 amino acids. CDR1 and CDR2 from the germline V gene are SGHNT and YYREEE (reference sequence). The V segment lost 4 bases and the J segment 2 bases; nucleotides outside the gene matches: 2. The CDR3 here is CASSRGQAYEQYF. CDR3 nucleotides: TGTGCCAGCAGCCGGGGACAGGCCTACGAGCAGTACTTC.

This clone occurred a few times. The V and J genes are TRBV19 and TRBJ1-2; 8 bases align to TRBD1. There are 15 residues in the CDR3. Germline values: CDR1 LNHDA, CDR2 SQIVND (reference sequence). J gave up 5 bases and V 5 bases, and 10 bases lay outside the gene matches. CDR3 sequence reads: CASSPGGDSIYGYTF. CDR3 coding DNA: TGTGCCAGTAGTCCAGGGGGCGATTCCATTTATGGCTACACCTTC.

CDR3 bases: TGTGCCAGTGGCCTCTTGGGAGTGGAGGCTTTCTTT. Translating gives CASGLLGVEAFF. The chain employs TRBV28 and TRBJ1-1; D is undetermined. V was clipped by 9 bases and J by 11 bases, with 19 bases between them. The germline V gene has CDR1 MDHEN and CDR2 SYDVKM. The CDR3 length is 12 residues.

This clone has only a few counts. V gene TRBV15 combines with J gene TRBJ2-3; no reliable D call. This CDR3 comprises 15 residues. CDR1 LNHNV and CDR2 YYDKDF come from the germline V gene (reference sequence). The V gene lost 1 base and the J gene lost 2 bases, with 10 bases spanning the gap. This CDR3 reads CATSRGRSHTDTQYF. CDR3 DNA: TGTGCCACCAGCAGAGGCAGGTCCCACACAGATACGCAGTATTTT.

This clone has a single count. The rearrangement links TRBV20-1 to TRBJ2-2, with TRBD2 as a possible D gene (6 bases). The germline CDR1 and CDR2 sequences are DFQATT and SNEGSKA (reference sequence). V gave up 5 bases and J gave up 6 bases, with 7 bases separating them. The CDR3 extends over 11 amino acids. Here the CDR3 DNA reads TGCAGTGCTTGGGACTCCGGGGAGCTGTTTTTT. It yields the protein CSAWDSGELFF.